This TCR beta chain comes out of a study of blood T cell repertoires in COVID-19. Looking at the study overall: In each case, the material was cDNA or gDNA derived from T cells, B-cell-depleted T cells, or PBMCs.

Participants spanned ages about 18 to 95 years and resided in about two dozen US areas. Cohorts were determined from participant-reported clinical history. CDR1 SEHNR and CDR2 FQNEAQ come from the germline V gene (reference sequence). The CDR3 loop spans 12 amino acids. V gave up 5 bases and J gave up 8 bases, with 12 bases separating them. The repertoire was sequenced with immunoSEQ multiplex PCR; TCRdb's copy has only in-frame clones and lacks some. The sample has a few hundred thousand clones; 65% to 90% are singletons. This TCR came from a woman younger than 35 who had recovered from COVID-19. The rearrangement joins TRBV7-9 to TRBJ1-2; D is unclear. Sequencing input: PBMCs or T cells enriched from blood (not recorded which). The CDR3 here is CASSPAASGYTF. DNA for the CDR3: TGTGCCAGCAGCCCAGCAGCTAGCGGCTACACCTTC.